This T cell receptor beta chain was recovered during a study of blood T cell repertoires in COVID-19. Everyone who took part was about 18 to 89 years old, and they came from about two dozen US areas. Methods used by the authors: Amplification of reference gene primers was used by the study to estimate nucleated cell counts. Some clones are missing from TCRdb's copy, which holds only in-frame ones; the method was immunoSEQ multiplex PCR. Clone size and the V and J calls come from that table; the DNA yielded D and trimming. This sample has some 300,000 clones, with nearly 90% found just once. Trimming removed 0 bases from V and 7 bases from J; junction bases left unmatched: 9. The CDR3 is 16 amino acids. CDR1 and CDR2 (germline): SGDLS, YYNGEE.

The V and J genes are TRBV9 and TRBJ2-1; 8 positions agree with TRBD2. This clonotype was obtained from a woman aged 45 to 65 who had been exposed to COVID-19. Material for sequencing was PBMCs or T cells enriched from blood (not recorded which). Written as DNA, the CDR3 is TGTGCCAGCAGCGTAGCCGACGGGGGGGCCGGGAATGAGCAGTTCTTC. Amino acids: CASSVADGGAGNEQFF.